The source of this TCR beta chain is a study of T cells in Graves' hyperthyroidism and ophthalmopathy. Study details: Peripheral blood sampling occurred at initial diagnosis, before any treatment. Points from the study as a whole: Clonotypes that were expanded in thyroid above 0.001 mostly appeared in blood too.

This clonotype was seen ten or more times. Its target is unknown. Germline CDR1 reads KGHDR; CDR2 reads SFDVKD. V shed 7 bases and J shed 6 bases, with 11 bases lying between them. The CDR3 contains 12 residues. With a duration under 2 months, the hyperthyroidism was newly diagnosed in patients aged 18 to 65. TCR beta CDR3 regions were amplified from RNA. First-round RT-PCR with HTBI primers amplified the TCR CDR3 region. MiXCR was run by TCRdb on the multiplex PCR reads, yielding one entry per CDR3 protein. The table records 600,000 or so distinct CDR3 sequences, around 16% of them present only once. The rearrangement links TRBV24-1 to TRBJ1-2; no firm D call. The sample comprised blood. This clonotype originated in a woman in her thirties with Graves' hyperthyroidism. CDR3 loop: CATRASANGYTF. CDR3 coding DNA: TGTGCCACCAGGGCCTCTGCCAATGGCTACACCTTC.